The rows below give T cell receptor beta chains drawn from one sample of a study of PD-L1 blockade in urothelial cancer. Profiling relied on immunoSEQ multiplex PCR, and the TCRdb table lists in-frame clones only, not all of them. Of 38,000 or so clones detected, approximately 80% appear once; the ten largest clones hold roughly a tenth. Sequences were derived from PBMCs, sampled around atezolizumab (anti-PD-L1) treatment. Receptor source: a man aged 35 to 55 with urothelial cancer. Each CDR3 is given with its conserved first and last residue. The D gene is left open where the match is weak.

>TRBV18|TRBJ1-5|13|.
TGTGCCAGCTCACGGCAGGACAATCAGCCCCAGCATTTT
CASSRQDNQPQHF
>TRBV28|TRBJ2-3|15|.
TGTGCCAGCACCCCAAGGGGCGTCCTGCTTAATACGCAGTATTTT
CASTPRGVLLNTQYF
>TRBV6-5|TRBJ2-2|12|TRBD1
TGTGCCAGCAGTACAGGGGCCGGGGAGCTGTTTTTT
CASSTGAGELFF
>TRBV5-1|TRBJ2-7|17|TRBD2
TGCGCCAGCAGCTTCCTAGGTAGCGGGAGGGTCACCTACGAGCAGTACTTC
CASSFLGSGRVTYEQYF
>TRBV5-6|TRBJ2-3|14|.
TGTGCCAGCAGCTTAGTAGGAGATGTGGATACGCAGTATTTT
CASSLVGDVDTQYF
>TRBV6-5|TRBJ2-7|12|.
TGTGCCAGCAGTTCAGGGTTCGACGAGCAGTACTTC
CASSSGFDEQYF
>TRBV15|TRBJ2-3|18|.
TGTGCCACCAGCAGGACGAACTCCGGACTAAGAGGCACAGATACGCAGTATTTT
CATSRTNSGLRGTDTQYF
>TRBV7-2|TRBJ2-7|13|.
TGTGCCAGCAGCCCGAGGGGGGGCTACGAGCAGTACTTC
CASSPRGGYEQYF
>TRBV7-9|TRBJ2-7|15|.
TGTGCCAGCAGCCCGAGGCCAGGGGGGTCGAACGAGCAGTACTTC
CASSPRPGGSNEQYF
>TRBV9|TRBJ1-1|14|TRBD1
TGTGCCAGCAGCGTGCAGGGGGGGAACACTGAAGCTTTCTTT
CASSVQGGNTEAFF
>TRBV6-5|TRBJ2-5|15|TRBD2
TGTGCCAGCAGTTATACGGGACTAGGGGCGGAGACCCAGTACTTC
CASSYTGLGAETQYF